One and the same sample provided the 5 T cell receptor beta chains below, sequenced in a study of cytomegalovirus exposure and HLA in healthy donors. Produced via immunoSEQ multiplex PCR; TCRdb's table is partial and in-frame only. The table has 150,000 to 200,000 clones, approximately 80% seen once; the top ten hold under 2.5%. Sequencing input: PBMCs. The origin of the receptors is a man aged 30 to 45 in good health and CMV-seropositive.

The rearrangement links TRBV5-5 to TRBJ2-7, with 9 bases aligning to TRBD1. V lost 5 bases, J lost 3 bases, and 9 bases stayed unmatched. Germline V CDR1 and CDR2: SGHKS, YYEKEE (reference sequence). The CDR3 covers 15 residues. Written as DNA, the CDR3 is TGTGCCAGCAGTCTACCGGGACAGGGTCTCTACGAGCAGTACTTC. Protein product: CASSLPGQGLYEQYF.

The V and J genes are TRBV4-1 and TRBJ2-2; D might be TRBD2 (6 bases). V dropped 5 bases and J dropped 5 bases, with 27 bases sitting between them. CDR1 is MGHRA and CDR2 is YSYEKL in the germline V gene. This CDR3 contains 19 residues. The CDR3 DNA sequence: TGCGCCAGCAGCTTCACCCCGGGGCGGGGATCCTTGGGAACCGGGGAGCTGTTTTTT. Its protein product is CASSFTPGRGSLGTGELFF.

This clone was counted between two and nine times. The chain couples TRBV2 to TRBJ1-2; the D gene is possibly TRBD1 (6 bases). This CDR3 has 14 residues. Germline V gene lookup returns CDR1 SNHLY and CDR2 FYNNEI. The ends were cut back, 1 base at V and 4 bases at J, with 10 bases in the middle. Here the CDR3 DNA reads TGTGCCAGCAGTGAAGGACAGGCCGGCTATGGCTACACCTTC. Amino acids: CASSEGQAGYGYTF.

The V call is TRBV5-8, the J call TRBJ2-2; unclear D gene. V shed 0 bases and J shed 8 bases, with 5 bases lying between them. The CDR3 length is 12 residues. CDR1 and CDR2 from the germline V gene are SGHTS and YDEGEE. The CDR3 here is CASSLVSGELFF. CDR3 nucleotide sequence: TGTGCCAGCAGCTTGGTTTCAGGGGAGCTGTTTTTT.

The genes are TRBV11-2 and TRBJ2-3; 10 nucleotides line up with TRBD2. The CDR3 contains 19 residues. Trimming removed 2 bases from V and 0 bases from J; junction bases left unmatched: 11. Germline lookup yields CDR1 SGHAT and CDR2 FQNNGV. This CDR3 reads CASSLWVASGGLSTDTQYF. The CDR3 DNA is TGTGCCAGCAGCTTATGGGTGGCTAGCGGGGGACTAAGCACAGATACGCAGTATTTT. The whole variable domain, filled in from reference TRBV11-2 and TRBJ2-3, reads EAGVAQSPRYKIIEKRQSVAFWCNPISGHATLYWYQQILGQGPKLLIQFQNNGVVDDSQLPKDRFSAERLKGVDSTLKIQPAKLEDSAVYLCASSLWVASGGLSTDTQYFGPGTRLTVL.